The present T cell receptor beta chain was sequenced within a study of cytomegalovirus exposure and HLA in healthy donors. Notes on the study in general: A later analysis found that most CMV-associated TCR beta chains appeared HLA-restricted. Cytomegalovirus status was reportedly diagnosed by the classifier with high sensitivity and specificity.

With regard to this clone: Its antigen is not identified.

The PCR contained 60 Vbeta and 13 Jbeta primers. Sequencing was performed with immunoSEQ multiplex PCR; in TCRdb, only in-frame clones are kept and a portion is missing. Among roughly 160,000 clones listed, approximately 70% were seen once. V was clipped by 10 bases and J by 4 bases; unmatched bases: 10. Germline-derived CDR1 and CDR2 are ENHRY and SYGVKD. This CDR3 region has 14 residues. In nominal health when sampled, donors likely had unrecorded immune exposures nonetheless. The chain uses TRBV10-3 and TRBJ2-7, with TRBD1 matching 10 bases. The receptor was derived from a woman aged 18-29 years in good health and CMV-seropositive. Sequenced material: PBMCs. The CDR3 nucleotides are TGTGCCACACAGATACGGGACAGGGGTTACGAGCAGTACTTC. Encoded protein: CATQIRDRGYEQYF.